The entry below describes one T cell receptor (beta chain). Its antigen remains unknown. Sequencing targeted expressed TCRB transcripts, as all isolated RNA had been reverse transcribed. Repertoires were generated with immunoSEQ multiplex PCR, while TCRdb's copy carries only in-frame clones and drops some. The data hold around 150,000 clones, with about 8.3% observed a single time. This record belongs to a study of beta chain features in type 1 diabetes. Markers CD45RO/CCR7/CD25/CD127/CD95/CD27 served to sort CD4+ naive, central memory, regulatory and stem cell-like memory cells. Sort purity for all populations was recorded as exceeding 98%. General observations from the study: All four CD4+ subsets from Type 1 diabetes patients carried moderately but significantly shorter TCRB CDR3s. Naive, central memory and Treg TCRB repertoires appeared more alike in patients than in healthy donors. A possible short-template PCR bias applies equally to patients and controls.

Germline CDR1 MDHEN, CDR2 SYDVKM. The CDR3 extends over 15 amino acids. V shed 4 bases, J shed 4 bases, and the junction held 5 bases outside the gene matches. The sample consisted of central memory CD4+ T cells from blood. The sequence was obtained from a woman aged 18 to 35 with type 1 diabetes. This chain uses TRBV28 with TRBJ2-3; 10 nucleotides agree with TRBD2. In DNA, the CDR3 is TGTGCCAGCAGTTCTAGCGGGAGCGCGGCAGATACGCAGTATTTT. Translated, it gives CASSSSGSAADTQYF.